The sequence of this T cell receptor (beta chain) was determined in a study of PD-1 blockade in classical Hodgkin lymphoma. No patient escaped relapse after autologous stem cell transplantation, and brentuximab vedotin exposure varied. V lost 1 base and J lost 5; bases outside the gene matches: 8. This CDR3 is built from 17 residues. Germline V CDR1 and CDR2: LNHDA, SQIVND (reference sequence). The assay was immunoSEQ multiplex PCR, and TCRdb's table has in-frame clones only and misses some. The data contain 40,000 to 45,000 clones, over 75% of them singletons. The study, taken as a whole, reports: Relative to healthy donors, newly diagnosed patients reportedly had lower baseline TCR diversity, which was reported as lower still in relapsed/refractory patients. Compared with baseline, CD4+ but not CD8+ TCR diversity had risen significantly by C4D1.

Points on this clone: Its antigen is as yet unknown.

This clonotype was sampled from a human donor with classical Hodgkin lymphoma. The chain uses TRBV19 and TRBJ2-2; 9 bases match TRBD1. This material consisted of peripheral blood mononuclear cells (PBMCs), taken at baseline. CDR3 amino acids: CASSIALQGARTGELFF. The CDR3 nucleotides read TGTGCCAGTAGTATAGCTCTACAGGGGGCGAGAACCGGGGAGCTGTTTTTT.